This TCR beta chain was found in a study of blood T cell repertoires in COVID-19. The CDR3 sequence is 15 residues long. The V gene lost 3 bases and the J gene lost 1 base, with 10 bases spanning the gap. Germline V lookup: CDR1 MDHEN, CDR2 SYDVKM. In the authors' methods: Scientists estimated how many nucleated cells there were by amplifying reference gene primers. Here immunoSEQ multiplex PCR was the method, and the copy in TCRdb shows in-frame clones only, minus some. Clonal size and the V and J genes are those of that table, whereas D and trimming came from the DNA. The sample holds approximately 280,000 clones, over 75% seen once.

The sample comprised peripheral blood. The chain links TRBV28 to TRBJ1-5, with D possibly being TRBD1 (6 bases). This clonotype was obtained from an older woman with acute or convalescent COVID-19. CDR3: CASSLQGPSNQPQHF. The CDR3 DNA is TGTGCCAGCAGTTTGCAGGGGCCAAGCAATCAGCCCCAGCATTTT.